This is a list of T cell receptor beta chains from one sample in a study of Graves' ophthalmopathy and Graves' hyperthyroidism. TCRdb called the multiplex PCR reads again in MiXCR, with one record for every CDR3 protein. This table has 600,000 to 950,000 distinct CDR3 sequences, around 40% appearing once. The sequenced sample consisted of peripheral blood. Receptors were obtained from an adult man with Graves' ophthalmopathy. The conserved cysteine and the conserved F or W are not part of the CDR3 here. D genes are given only for firm matches.

d_gene	len	v_gene	j_gene	CDR3aa
TRBD2	13	TRBV4-1	TRBJ2-7	ASSQAAGGRCEQY
TRBD2	13	TRBV2	TRBJ2-5	ASSLAGKGQETQY
TRBD1	13	TRBV5-4	TRBJ1-2	ASIDGQGVFYGYT
.	10	TRBV9	TRBJ2-7	ASSFSPGEQY
TRBD1	12	TRBV28	TRBJ1-2	ASRFPGQAYGYT
TRBD2	13	TRBV7-2	TRBJ2-5	ASSLGTSITETQY
TRBD1	15	TRBV29-1	TRBJ1-4	SAGTGTGGTTNEKLF
TRBD2	13	TRBV19	TRBJ2-5	ASSKGLAGQETQY
TRBD1	13	TRBV2	TRBJ1-6	ASSARQGGNSPLH
.	12	TRBV30	TRBJ2-7	AWSLGRASYEQY
TRBD1	12	TRBV5-1	TRBJ1-5	ASAPGGQNQPQH
TRBD1	13	TRBV6-5	TRBJ2-5	ASSLNDRGGETQY
TRBD2	13	TRBV5-1	TRBJ2-2	ASRPGTSQSGELF
TRBD1	11	TRBV10-2	TRBJ1-5	ASSLTGFQPQH
TRBD1	14	TRBV5-1	TRBJ1-5	ASSQATGIGNQPQH
TRBD1	11	TRBV29-1	TRBJ2-5	SVEFGTEETQY
.	13	TRBV28	TRBJ1-5	ASMNERIRIKPQH
TRBD1	12	TRBV20-1	TRBJ1-5	SARAGGRNQPQH
.	12	TRBV10-3	TRBJ2-5	AISETSNGLAQY
.	16	TRBV12-3/TRBV12-4	TRBJ2-6	ASSLRRTGTNGANVLT
TRBD1	11	TRBV19	TRBJ1-1	ASSRDRGGEAF
TRBD1	12	TRBV29-1	TRBJ1-1	SVEGQGENTEAF
TRBD1	12	TRBV5-1	TRBJ2-7	ASSWDRATYEQY
.	12	TRBV7-2	TRBJ2-7	ASGLGGTLYEQY
TRBD1	13	TRBV7-9	TRBJ1-6	ASSPRGPDNSPLH
TRBD1	14	TRBV24-1	TRBJ1-2	ATSEPGTGGSYGYT
TRBD2	11	TRBV29-1	TRBJ2-7	AWTTSGVRSQY
.	10	TRBV10-3	TRBJ1-6	AISLGNSPLH
TRBD1	12	TRBV2	TRBJ1-5	ASSGRTGTAPQH
.	13	TRBV19	TRBJ1-5	ASSIRRGTNQPQH
.	12	TRBV9	TRBJ1-1	ASRHRAQNTEAF
.	12	TRBV7-2	TRBJ2-7	ASSFLGPAYEQY
.	12	TRBV7-3	TRBJ2-5	ASTRSGAAQPQY
.	13	TRBV4-3	TRBJ1-4	ASSQVLGSDEKLF
.	13	TRBV9	TRBJ1-6	ASSPEGGSGSPLH
.	12	TRBV15	TRBJ2-2	ATSPGGAPGELF
TRBD1	12	TRBV6-1	TRBJ1-5	ASSVETGDYNEH
.	11	TRBV10-1	TRBJ2-5	ASSARKKETQY
.	13	TRBV7-9	TRBJ1-2	ASSFHSNANYGYT
.	14	TRBV25-1	TRBJ2-2	ASSQDYAANTGELF